Below, 2 T cell receptor beta chains from the same sample are listed, as sequenced in a study of metastatic and nonmetastatic thyroid tumors. Among the patients, none had received any treatment before thyroid surgery. TCRdb recomputed clones from the PCR reads via MiXCR. The table shows 40,000 to 45,000 clones, with about 16% occurring only once. Sequencing was done on a sample of blood. The receptors shown here come from a female donor with papillary thyroid cancer or a benign thyroid nodule (not recorded which). Some clones in this sample may be carry-over from other donors' samples.

This clone was counted many times. Being one base from a much bigger clone, this may be a read error. The chain recombines TRBV15 with TRBJ2-1, with D possibly TRBD2 on 6 matching bases. Germline lookup yields CDR1 LNHNV and CDR2 YYDKDF (reference sequence). The CDR3 contains 13 residues. Trimming cost V 5 bases and J 4 bases, with 9 bases left between them. The CDR3 loop is CATSGGVYNEQFF. DNA of the CDR3: TGTGCCACCAGCGGAGGGGTTTACAATGAGCAGTTCTTC.

Points on this clone: The junction departs from germline at one end; a sequencing error may be responsible. V gene TRBV11-1 combines with J gene TRBJ1-2; no firm D call. This CDR3 has 14 residues. The germline V gene encodes CDR1 SGHAT and CDR2 FQDESV (reference sequence). CDR3 region: CASRLEGGNTGYTF. The CDR3 DNA reads as TGTGCCAGCAGGTTAGAAGGAGGGAACACTGGCTACACCTTC.